The 17 T cell receptor beta chains reported below all come from one sample, sequenced in a study of T cells in women clearing cervical HPV infection. Sequenced by immunoSEQ multiplex PCR; TCRdb stores in-frame clones only, minus some. The sample totals 48,000 or so clones. Specimen: blood buffy coat. The source is a woman between 18 and 69 years old with a cervical HPV16 infection that either progressed to CIN3+ or cleared (not recorded which).

Note on this clone: The read ends 3 residues before the CDR3 terminus; that terminus is restored from the germline J gene. The chain uses TRBV18 and TRBJ1-4; D is possibly TRBD1 (5 bases). CDR1 and CDR2 (germline): KGHSH, LQKENI. Between the trimmed V and J ends, which lost 5 bases and 8 bases, there was a span of 18 bases. The CDR3 has 15 residues. CDR3 bases read: TGTGCCAGCTCAAGGACCGGACAAGGGGCGGAAAAA. It translates to CASSRTGQGAEK. The full CDR3 protein is CASSRTGQGAEKLFF.

In regard to this clone: The read halts 3 residues ahead of the CDR3 end, with the missing end drawn from the germline J gene. The chain recombines TRBV12-3 or TRBV12-4 with TRBJ1-1, with D maybe TRBD1 (6 bases). V lost 5 bases and J 4 bases, leaving 20 bases between the germline ends. The CDR3 consists of 16 residues. CDR3 sequence reads: CASSTNPGGAGTEAFF. CDR3 DNA (partial): TGTGCCAGCAGTACCAACCCGGGGGGCGCAGGCACTGAA.

To note about this clone: From the germline J gene comes the end of the CDR3, since the read stops 3 residues before it. The chain joins TRBV20-1 to TRBJ2-1; 8 nucleotides line up with TRBD1. V was clipped by 3 bases and J by 3 bases; unmatched bases: 4. The CDR3 has 14 amino acids. Germline V gene data show CDR1 as DFQATT and CDR2 as SNEGSKA (reference sequence). The CDR3 sequence: CSASPGGRYNEQFF. CDR3 bases read: TGCAGTGCTAGCCCAGGGGGCCGCTACAATGAG.

As regards this clone: The read is 3 residues too short to cover the CDR3 end, so that end is filled in from the germline J gene. The rearrangement joins TRBV20-1 to TRBJ2-7; D gene ambiguous. Looked up from germline, CDR1 is DFQATT and CDR2 is SNEGSKA (reference sequence). This CDR3 has 12 amino acids. With 5 bases removed from V and 2 bases from J, the gap between germline ends came to 10 bases. The CDR3: CSAYTGTYEQYF. The sequenced part of the CDR3 DNA is TGCAGTGCTTACACGGGTACCTACGAG.

The sequenced part of the CDR3 DNA is TGCGCCAGCAGCCCTCGACCGGGGGGTCTTGAA. This encodes CASSPRPGGLE. The whole CDR3 protein is CASSPRPGGLEAFF. The rearrangement links TRBV5-1 to TRBJ1-1; a possible D gene is TRBD1 (5 bases). The CDR3 end lies 3 residues beyond the end of the read and is filled in from the germline J gene. V lost 4 bases, J lost 7 bases, and 17 bases lay in between. The CDR3 is made up of 14 amino acids. The V gene's germline CDR1 is SGHRS and CDR2 YFSETQ.

Worth noting for this clone: The CDR3 is cut off 3 residues early in the read; its end comes from the germline J gene. The identical CDR3 is also encoded by other nucleotide sequences in the sample. The chain recombines TRBV20-1 with TRBJ2-7; 12 positions agree with TRBD2. The V segment lost 2 bases and the J segment 6 bases; nucleotides outside the gene matches: 2. Germline V CDR1 and CDR2: DFQATT, SNEGSKA (reference sequence). This CDR3 region has 13 residues. Here the CDR3 reads CSARLAGGFEQYF. The sequenced part of the CDR3 DNA is TGCAGTGCTAGACTAGCGGGAGGGTTCGAG.

Worth noting for this clone: The observed sequence ends 3 residues before the CDR3 terminus, with the missing tail filled in from the germline J gene. The genes are TRBV2 and TRBJ2-3; weak D call: TRBD2 (5 bases). The germline gives CDR1 SNHLY, CDR2 FYNNEI. The CDR3 has 15 residues. The V end was cut by 3 bases, the J end by 1 base, with 11 bases between. Here the CDR3 reads CASSEASRGTDTQYF. The CDR3 DNA, read in part, is TGTGCCAGCAGTGAGGCTAGCCGGGGCACAGATACG.

A word on this clone: The observed sequence ends 3 residues before the CDR3 terminus, with the missing tail filled in from the germline J gene. The chain carries TRBV20-1 and TRBJ2-1, with no clear D. CDR3 length: 15 amino acids. V was cut by 5 bases and J by 0 bases, with 14 bases left in between. The germline gives CDR1 DFQATT, CDR2 SNEGSKA (reference sequence). CDR3 sequence reads: CSARRRSSSYNEQFF. The sequenced part of the CDR3 DNA is TGCAGTGCTCGCCGGCGGTCAAGCTCCTACAATGAG.

The sequenced CDR3 bases are TGTGCCAGCAGCTTGGTACCAGGATACGAG. Protein sequence: CASSLVPGYE. The CDR3 in its entirety is CASSLVPGYEQYF. The chain links TRBV5-4 to TRBJ2-7; D unclear. The CDR3 end lies 3 residues beyond the end of the read and is filled in from the germline J gene. The germline CDR1 and CDR2 sequences are SGHNT and YYREEE (reference sequence). V lost 0 bases and J lost 4, with 8 bases in between. The CDR3 sequence is 13 residues long.

Worth noting for this clone: The CDR3 end is not reached by the read, which stops 3 residues before it; the germline J gene fills it in. The V gene is TRBV7-2, the J gene TRBJ2-2; D unclear. The germline V and J ends were trimmed by 2 bases and 6 bases, with 10 bases remaining between them. Germline values: CDR1 SGHTA, CDR2 FQGNSA. The CDR3 extends over 14 amino acids. This CDR3 is CASSLLDWAGELFF. CDR3 bases read: TGTGCCAGCAGCTTACTAGATTGGGCCGGGGAG.

Comments on this clone: With the read ending 3 residues before the CDR3 end, the germline J gene is used to fill in that end. J is TRBJ1-5 and V is TRBV19; 7 nucleotides line up with TRBD1. The CDR3 length is 15 residues. Germline V gives CDR1 LNHDA, CDR2 SQIVND (reference sequence). The junction had 3 bases not matched to a gene; V was cut back by 4 bases and J by 0 bases. The CDR3 bases that were read are TGTGCCAGTAGTAGTCGGACAGGTAGCAATCAGCCC. It is translated as CASSSRTGSNQP. The whole CDR3 sequence is CASSSRTGSNQPQHF. Variable domain in full (rest from reference TRBV19 and TRBJ1-5): DGGITQSPKYLFRKEGQNVTLSCEQNLNHDAMYWYRQDPGQGLRLIYYSQIVNDFQKGDIAEGYSVSREKKESFPLTVTSAQKNPTAFYLCASSSRTGSNQPQHFGDGTRLSIL.

For this clone: The read ends 3 residues before the CDR3 terminus; that terminus is restored from the germline J gene. This rearrangement joins TRBV19 to TRBJ2-3, with 11 bases aligning to TRBD2. Germline values: CDR1 LNHDA, CDR2 SQIVND (reference sequence). V trimming: 1 base; J trimming: 7 bases; junction bases outside the gene matches: 13. This CDR3 is 18 amino acids long. The CDR3 DNA, read in part, is TGTGCCAGTAGTATAGTGTCGGCTAGCGGGGGGACATCTTATACG. Translating gives CASSIVSASGGTSYT. The full CDR3 protein reads CASSIVSASGGTSYTQYF.

Points on this clone: The read finishes 3 residues shy of the CDR3 end, and the germline J gene is used to complete it. The V gene is TRBV20-1, the J gene TRBJ2-3; no reliable D call. The CDR3 runs 14 residues. The germline V and J ends were trimmed by 6 bases and 4 bases, with 17 bases remaining between them. CDR1 is DFQATT and CDR2 is SNEGSKA in the germline V gene (reference sequence). Incomplete CDR3 DNA: TGCAGTGCCTCTAAAGCGCGGAGATCAGATACG. Translation: CSASKARRSDT. The complete CDR3 reads CSASKARRSDTQYF.

With regard to this clone: From the germline J gene comes the end of the CDR3, since the read stops 3 residues before it. J is TRBJ2-1 and V is TRBV6-1, with 7 nucleotides matching TRBD2. Germline V CDR1 and CDR2: MNHNS, SASEGT. V lost 3 bases, J lost 1 base, and 3 bases stayed unmatched. This CDR3 is 15 amino acids long. CDR3 DNA, as far as it was read: TGTGCCAGCAGTGAGTGGACTAGTTCCTACAATGAG. Translating it yields CASSEWTSSYNE. The entire CDR3 protein reads CASSEWTSSYNEQFF.

Of note for this clone: The read is 3 residues too short to cover the CDR3 end, so that end is filled in from the germline J gene. The rearrangement uses TRBV28 and TRBJ1-4; D unresolved. CDR3 length: 12 amino acids. V gave up 4 bases and J gave up 7 bases, with 7 bases separating them. CDR1 MDHEN and CDR2 SYDVKM come from the germline V gene. CDR3 region: CASSSQVEKLFF. Incomplete CDR3 DNA: TGTGCCAGCAGTTCCCAGGTTGAAAAA.

In regard to this clone: The read ends 3 residues early relative to the CDR3; the germline J gene fills the gap. The rearrangement uses TRBV5-4 and TRBJ1-4; the D gene is possibly TRBD1 (6 bases). Per the germline V gene, CDR1 is SGHNT and CDR2 is YYREEE (reference sequence). Trimming took 4 bases from V and 9 from J, leaving 16 bases between them. The CDR3 spans 14 residues. This CDR3 reads CASSAMAGVQKLFF. CDR3 bases read: TGTGCCAGCAGCGCCATGGCAGGGGTACAAAAA.

A word on this clone: The CDR3 is cut off 3 residues early in the read; its end comes from the germline J gene. The chain recombines TRBV30 with TRBJ1-3; D is unclear. The CDR3 extends over 10 amino acids. Germline CDR1 is GTSNPN and CDR2 is SVGIG (reference sequence). V lost 4 bases and J lost 8, with 6 bases in between. The CDR3 loop is CAWMLDTIYF. The sequenced part of the CDR3 DNA is TGTGCCTGGATGTTAGACACC.